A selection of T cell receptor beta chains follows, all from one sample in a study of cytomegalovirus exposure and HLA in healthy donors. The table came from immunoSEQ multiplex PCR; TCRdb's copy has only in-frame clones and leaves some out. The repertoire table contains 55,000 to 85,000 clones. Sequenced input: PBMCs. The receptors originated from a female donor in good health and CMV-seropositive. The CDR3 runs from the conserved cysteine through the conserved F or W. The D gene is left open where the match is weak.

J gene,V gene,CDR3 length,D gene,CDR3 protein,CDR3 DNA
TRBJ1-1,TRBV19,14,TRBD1,CASSQRQGWTEAFF,TGTGCCAGTAGTCAGCGACAGGGGTGGACTGAAGCTTTCTTT
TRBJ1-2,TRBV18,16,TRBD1,CASSPGQGAVKNGYTF,TGTGCCAGCTCCCCAGGACAGGGGGCGGTAAAGAATGGCTACACCTTC
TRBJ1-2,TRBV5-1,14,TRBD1,CASSLGQGLGGYTF,TGCGCCAGCAGCTTGGGACAGGGGCTCGGAGGCTACACCTTC
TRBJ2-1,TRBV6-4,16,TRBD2,CASSDGDTTSGRGLFF,TGTGCCAGCAGTGACGGCGACACGACTAGCGGGAGGGGCCTGTTCTTC
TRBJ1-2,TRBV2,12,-,CASNLGDYGYTF,TGTGCCAGCAACCTAGGAGACTATGGCTACACCTTC
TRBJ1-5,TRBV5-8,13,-,CASSLTDPTAQHF,TGTGCCAGCAGCTTAACAGATCCAACGGCCCAGCATTTT
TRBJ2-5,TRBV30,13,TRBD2,CAWTSGNQETQYF,TGTGCCTGGACTAGCGGGAACCAAGAGACCCAGTACTTC
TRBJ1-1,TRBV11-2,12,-,CAIGGGWGEAFF,TGTGCCATCGGAGGAGGTTGGGGTGAAGCTTTCTTT
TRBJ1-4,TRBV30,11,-,CAWSVGEKLFF,TGTGCCTGGAGTGTCGGGGAAAAACTGTTTTTT
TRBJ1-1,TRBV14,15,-,CASSQFRGISTEAFF,TGTGCCAGCAGCCAATTCAGGGGAATAAGCACTGAAGCTTTCTTT
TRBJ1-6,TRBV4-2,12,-,CASSQDSSPLHF,TGTGCCAGCAGCCAAGATAGTTCACCCCTCCACTTT
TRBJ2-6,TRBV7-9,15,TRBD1,CASSLTGLVANVLTF,TGTGCCAGCAGCTTGACAGGGTTAGTGGCCAACGTCCTGACTTTC
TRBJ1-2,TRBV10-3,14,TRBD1,CAISESITGDGYTF,TGTGCCATCAGTGAGTCGATAACAGGGGATGGCTACACCTTC
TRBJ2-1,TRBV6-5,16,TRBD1,CASSYSITGDYNEQFF,TGTGCCAGCAGTTACTCGATCACAGGGGACTACAATGAGCAGTTCTTC
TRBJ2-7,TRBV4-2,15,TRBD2,CASSPGLAGDHEQYF,TGTGCCAGCAGCCCCGGACTAGCGGGGGACCACGAGCAGTACTTC
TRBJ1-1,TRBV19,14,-,CASSLERANTEAFF,TGTGCCAGTAGTTTAGAAAGAGCGAACACTGAAGCTTTCTTT
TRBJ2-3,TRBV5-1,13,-,CASSSIPGDTQYF,TGCGCCAGCAGCTCCATACCCGGAGATACGCAGTATTTT
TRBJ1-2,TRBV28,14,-,CASSLPGADYGYTF,TGTGCCAGCAGTTTACCAGGGGCGGACTATGGCTACACCTTC
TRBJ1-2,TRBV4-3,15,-,CASSQGRVPRYGYTF,TGCGCCAGCAGCCAAGGACGGGTCCCTCGGTATGGCTACACCTTC
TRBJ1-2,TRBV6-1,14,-,CASSDRGSDYGYTF,TGTGCCAGCAGTGACAGGGGTTCGGACTATGGCTACACCTTC
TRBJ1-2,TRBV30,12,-,CAWYGGDYGYTF,TGTGCCTGGTATGGGGGCGACTATGGCTACACCTTC
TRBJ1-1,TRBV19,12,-,CASRNPVTEAFF,TGTGCCAGTAGAAATCCCGTTACTGAAGCTTTCTTT
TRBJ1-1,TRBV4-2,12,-,CASSQVDREAFF,TGTGCCAGCAGCCAAGTCGACAGAGAAGCTTTCTTT
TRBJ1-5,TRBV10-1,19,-,CASPLPGSNAGYSNQPQHF,TGCGCCAGCCCCCTACCGGGATCCAACGCGGGATATAGCAATCAGCCCCAGCATTTT